The 13 T cell receptor beta chains listed next were all sequenced from one sample in a study of human T cells and chemical hapten exposure. Time point reported: patch test 1, 2 weeks after DPC sensitization. Treatment specified: therapeutic diphenylcyclopropenone sensitization with weekly scalp DPC. A single record per CDR3 protein comes from TCRdb applying MiXCR to the RACE reads. This table has roughly 180,000 distinct CDR3 sequences, about a fifth appearing once. Specimen: whole blood, collected in connection with sensitization to the hapten diphenylcyclopropenone (DPC). These receptors originate from a woman aged 45-65 years with alopecia areata. Some clones in this sample may be carry-over from other donors' samples.

This clonotype has just a few counts. The chain employs TRBV28 and TRBJ2-1, with a possible D match to TRBD1 (6 bases). Trimming pared 10 bases from V and 13 bases from J, leaving 32 bases between. The germline gives CDR1 MDHEN, CDR2 SYDVKM. CDR3 size: 16 residues. The CDR3 here is CATYKSPVYKTGPQFF. The CDR3 DNA reads as TGTGCCACCTATAAATCCCCAGTTTATAAGACAGGACCACAGTTCTTC.

This clonotype turned up a few times. The chain joins TRBV6-2 or TRBV6-3 to TRBJ2-2; 8 positions agree with TRBD2. Trimming cost V 5 bases and J 8 bases; bases outside gene matches: 10. The CDR3 contains 15 residues. The germline CDR1 and CDR2 sequences are MNHEY and SVGEGT. CDR3 loop: CASSRFAGGVGELFF. CDR3 DNA: TGTGCCAGCAGTCGCTTCGCGGGAGGTGTAGGGGAGCTGTTTTTT.

This chain uses TRBV29-1 with TRBJ2-7; 7 bases are a match to TRBD1. Germline-derived CDR1 and CDR2 are SQVTM and ANQGSEA. The trim removed 5 bases at V and 2 bases at J, leaving 3 bases unmatched. This CDR3 is 12 amino acids long. Written as DNA, the CDR3 is TGCAGCGTTAGTCAGGGGGCCTACGAGCAGTACTTC. This gives the protein CSVSQGAYEQYF.

The chain employs TRBV2 and TRBJ2-5; weak D call: TRBD2 (6 bases). Germline V gives CDR1 SNHLY, CDR2 FYNNEI. The CDR3 length is 13 residues. V shed 7 bases and J shed 4 bases, with 13 bases lying between them. CDR3 amino acids: CASNTGVIETQYF. The CDR3 DNA reads as TGTGCCAGCAACACGGGAGTGATAGAGACCCAGTACTTC.

This chain uses TRBV28 with TRBJ2-7; D is unresolved. Germline assignment: CDR1 MDHEN and CDR2 SYDVKM. The CDR3 sequence is 15 residues long. Trimming took off 3 bases at V and 2 bases at J, with 14 bases between the two ends. DNA of the CDR3: TGTGCCAGCAGTTTTCTACGGACGTTAACCTACGAGCAGTACTTC. Protein product: CASSFLRTLTYEQYF.

This clonotype occurred a few times. The CDR3, as DNA: TGCGCCAGCAGCTGGCTAGCGGATGTAGATGAGCAGTTCTTC. Translating gives CASSWLADVDEQFF. The V gene is TRBV5-1, the J gene TRBJ2-1, with 7 bases matching TRBD2. Per the germline V gene, CDR1 is SGHRS and CDR2 is YFSETQ. V gave up 3 bases and J gave up 8 bases; unmatched junction bases: 8. CDR3 size: 14 residues.

The CDR3 loop is CASSEGPNNEQFF. DNA of the CDR3: TGCGCCAGCAGTGAGGGACCCAACAATGAGCAGTTCTTC. The V gene is TRBV5-1, the J gene TRBJ2-1; D may correspond to TRBD1 or TRBD2 (5 bases each). The CDR3 consists of 13 residues. With 5 bases removed from V and 5 bases from J, the gap between germline ends came to 11 bases. Germline V gives CDR1 SGHRS, CDR2 YFSETQ.

The gene calls are TRBV4-2 and TRBJ2-7, with 8 bases aligning to TRBD1. This CDR3 region has 15 residues. J lost 3 bases, V lost 4 bases, and 8 bases had no gene match. CDR1 LGHNA and CDR2 YNFKEQ come from the germline V gene. The CDR3 DNA is TGTGCCAGCAGCCTAACCGACAGGGGAGGCTACGAGCAGTACTTC. Protein: CASSLTDRGGYEQYF.

This clonotype was observed a few times. V and J are TRBV2 and TRBJ2-3, with TRBD2 matching 11 bases. This CDR3 has 14 residues. CDR1 and CDR2 from the germline V gene are SNHLY and FYNNEI. The DNA of the CDR3 is TGTTCGACATTACTAGCGGGGGCCACAGATACGCAGTATTTT. As protein: CSTLLAGATDTQYF.

The chain links TRBV11-1 to TRBJ2-1; 7 bases agree with TRBD2. The CDR3 extends over 14 amino acids. Per the germline V gene, CDR1 is SGHAT and CDR2 is FQDESV (reference sequence). Losses at the gene ends were 4 bases for V and 9 bases for J; bases not matched to a gene: 9. CDR3 loop: CASSSRREIPEQFF. For the CDR3, the DNA is TGTGCCAGCAGCTCTAGGCGGGAGATTCCTGAGCAGTTCTTC.

This chain uses TRBV9 with TRBJ2-7, with TRBD2 matching 9 bases. The CDR3 runs to 17 residues. Germline V CDR1 and CDR2: SGDLS, YYNGEE. The J segment lost 2 bases and the V segment lost 4 bases, leaving 13 bases of the junction unmatched. The CDR3 region is CASSPSRVSGRTYEQYF. The CDR3 coding sequence is TGTGCCAGCAGCCCATCTCGGGTCAGCGGGAGGACCTACGAGCAGTACTTC.

This clonotype came up many times. The rearrangement uses TRBV7-9 and TRBJ1-1, with 8 bases lining up with TRBD1. The CDR3 is 15 amino acids. Germline values: CDR1 SEHNR, CDR2 FQNEAQ (reference sequence). J was trimmed by 1 base and V by 0 bases; bases with no gene match: 1. CDR3 nucleotide sequence: TGTGCCAGCAGCTTAGCACAGGGGGGGAACACTGAAGCTTTCTTT. Encoded protein: CASSLAQGGNTEAFF.

The CDR3 DNA is TGTGCCAGCAGCCAAGACAGAAATAGCAATCAGCCCCAGCATTTT. Protein sequence: CASSQDRNSNQPQHF. The rearrangement links TRBV3-1 to TRBJ1-5; D unclear. V was cut by 0 bases and J by 0 bases, with 6 bases left in between. Germline V gene lookup returns CDR1 LGHDT and CDR2 YNNKEL (reference sequence). The CDR3 is made up of 15 amino acids.